This TCR beta chain was documented in a study of T cells in Graves' hyperthyroidism and ophthalmopathy. Stable Graves' hyperthyroidism denoted no ophthalmopathy progression over 18 months. This clonotype has at least ten counts. Researchers took RNA transcripts and amplified the TCR beta CDR3 regions from them. Primed by the HTBI set, a first-round RT-PCR was run on the TCR CDR3. Using its own MiXCR run on the multiplex PCR reads, TCRdb lists one record per CDR3 protein. The table records about 680,000 distinct CDR3 sequences, approximately 40% of them present only once. Input material: blood. The receptor was derived from a woman in her thirties or forties with Graves' hyperthyroidism.

CDR3 region: CATSRDGETQYF. CDR3 bases: TGTGCCACCAGCAGAGATGGGGAGACCCAGTACTTC. The J gene is TRBJ2-5, the V gene TRBV15; D gene ambiguous. CDR3 length: 12 amino acids. The V end lost 0 bases, the J end lost 5 bases, and 4 bases lay between the germline ends. Germline-derived CDR1 and CDR2 are LNHNV and YYDKDF (reference sequence).